This T cell receptor beta chain was sequenced in a study of OX40 agonist ivuxolimab in advanced cancers. Germline values: CDR1 SNHLY, CDR2 FYNNEI. V lost 4 bases, J lost 6 bases, and 7 bases lay in between. This CDR3 contains 12 residues. The method was immunoSEQ multiplex PCR; TCRdb's version includes in-frame clones alone and lacks a portion of them. The repertoire holds 85,000 to 100,000 clones, around 90% seen once, with roughly 0.77% in the top ten. Specimen: CD4+ or CD8+ T cells sorted from blood, collected in a trial of the OX40 agonist ivuxolimab. This sequence originates from an adult with an advanced solid tumor such as melanoma, head and neck, liver or kidney cancer. This chain uses TRBV2 with TRBJ1-5; maybe TRBD1 (6 bases). The CDR3 sequence is CASSGTAQPQHF. In nucleotides, the CDR3 is TGTGCCAGCAGTGGGACAGCTCAGCCCCAGCATTTT. Drawing the rest from reference TRBV2 and TRBJ1-5, the complete variable domain is EPEVTQTPSHQVTQMGQEVILRCVPISNHLYFYWYRQILGQKVEFLVSFYNNEISEKSEIFDDQFSVERPDGSNFTLKIRSTKLEDSAMYFCASSGTAQPQHFGDGTRLSIL.